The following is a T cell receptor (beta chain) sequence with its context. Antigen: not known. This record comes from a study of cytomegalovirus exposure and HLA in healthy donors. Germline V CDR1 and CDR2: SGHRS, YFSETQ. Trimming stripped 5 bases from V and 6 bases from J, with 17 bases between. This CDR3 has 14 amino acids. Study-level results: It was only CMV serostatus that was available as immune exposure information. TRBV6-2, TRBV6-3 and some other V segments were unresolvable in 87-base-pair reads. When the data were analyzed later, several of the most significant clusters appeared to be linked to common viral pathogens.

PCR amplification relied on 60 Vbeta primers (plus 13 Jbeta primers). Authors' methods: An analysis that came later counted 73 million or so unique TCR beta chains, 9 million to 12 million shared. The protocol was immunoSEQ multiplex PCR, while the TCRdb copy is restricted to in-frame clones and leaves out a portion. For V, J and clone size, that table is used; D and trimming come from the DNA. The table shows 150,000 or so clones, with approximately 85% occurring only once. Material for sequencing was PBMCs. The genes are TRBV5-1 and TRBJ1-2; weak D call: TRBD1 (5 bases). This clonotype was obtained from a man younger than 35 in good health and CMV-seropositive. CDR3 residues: CASSRGGSGDGYTF. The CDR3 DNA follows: TGCGCCAGCAGTCGTGGGGGATCGGGGGATGGCTACACCTTC. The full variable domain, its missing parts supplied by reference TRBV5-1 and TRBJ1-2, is KAGVTQTPRYLIKTRGQQVTLSCSPISGHRSVSWYQQTPGQGLQFLFEYFSETQRNKGNFPGRFSGRQFSNSRSEMNVSTLELGDSALYLCASSRGGSGDGYTFGSGTRLTVV.